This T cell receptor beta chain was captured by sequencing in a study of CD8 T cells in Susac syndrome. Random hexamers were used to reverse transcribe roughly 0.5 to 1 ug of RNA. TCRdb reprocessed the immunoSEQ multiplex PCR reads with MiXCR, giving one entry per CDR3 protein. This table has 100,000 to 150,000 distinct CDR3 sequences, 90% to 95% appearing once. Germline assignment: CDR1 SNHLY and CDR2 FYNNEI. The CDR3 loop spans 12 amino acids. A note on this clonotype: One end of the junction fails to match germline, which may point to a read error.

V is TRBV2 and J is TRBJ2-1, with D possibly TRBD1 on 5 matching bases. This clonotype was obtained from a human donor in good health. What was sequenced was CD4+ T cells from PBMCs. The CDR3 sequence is CASNEQDNEQFF. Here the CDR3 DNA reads TGTGCCAGCAATGAACAGGACAATGAGCAGTTCTTC.